This T cell receptor (beta chain) emerged from a study of blood T cell repertoires in COVID-19 (dated by TCRdb to about 2020). About the full investigation: The collaborator samples originated in the United States, Italy and Spain and spanned the acute and convalescent phases of COVID-19. The dataset comprised deeply sampled blood TCRbeta repertoires from subjects exposed to, actively infected with, or recovered from COVID-19. Samples were obtained from the ongoing ImmuneRACE study (first 160 participants) and from 1,200 or so subjects provided by 6 global collaborators. Nearly every sample came with metadata listing a de-identified subject ID, COVID-19 status, age in years and sex. The repertoires were released in a freely available public database intended as a resource for research on the immune response to SARS-CoV-2. The material from the prospective study consisted of cDNA or gDNA derived from T cells, B-cell-depleted T cells, or PBMCs. HLA class I and class II types, where available, came from metadata supplied by the sample provider rather than from assay-based typing. On the study overall, not on this receptor specifically: The quantity of clinical and demographic metadata differed by source and by participant and was supplied without curation.

Turning to this clone: No cognate antigen has been identified for it. Per-base qualities were not stored, and no clone one base away is much larger.

Whole blood was collected in K2EDTA tubes by collaborating institutions according to the institutions' own protocols. For TCRbeta analysis, collaborator samples were shipped as frozen whole blood, as isolated PBMCs, or as DNA extracted from either sample type. The germline V gene (reference sequence) supplies CDR1 SGHAT and CDR2 FQDESV. Trimming at the junction amounts to 5 bases on V and 5 bases on J, and the germline ends lie 9 bases apart. Taken from cysteine to phenylalanine, the CDR3 has 13 residues. Solely the CDR3 DNA is kept, with 39 bases framed from the first base. TCRbeta CDR3 regions were amplified from genomic DNA using the immunoSEQ Assay, a bias-controlled multiplex PCR. In the source study's methods: The number of nucleated cells in each sample was estimated by amplification of reference gene primers within the assay. Sequence reads were collapsed and filtered to measure the absolute abundance of every unique TCRbeta CDR3 rearrangement. For each sample, productive Simpson clonality was calculated as the square root of Simpson's diversity index over productive rearrangements. TCRdb provides this immuneACCESS table in a form limited to in-frame rearrangements. Some clones are lacking; in checked studies, under half of them reflect an unresolved V gene, and why the rest are absent is not known. The DNA was the basis for D and trimming; V, J and clone size are from that table. The sample yields some 120,000 clones; roughly 80% were counted once. Over 9% of the sample belongs to the ten largest clones.

The sequenced material came from peripheral blood. The sequence links TRBV11-1 to TRBJ2-2, with the D gene not confidently named. The receptor was isolated from a woman aged 55-69 years with acute or convalescent COVID-19. The CDR3 region: CASSPKKTGELFF. The nucleotides are TGTGCCAGCAGCCCTAAGAAAACCGGGGAGCTGTTTTTT.